These 17 T cell receptor beta chains originate from one sample sequenced in a study of blood T cell repertoires in COVID-19. TCRdb keeps only in-frame clones here, not all; method: immunoSEQ multiplex PCR. The sample lists about 470,000 clones, 75% to 90% seen once, with around 0.64% in the top ten. Sequences were obtained from PBMCs or T cells enriched from blood (not recorded which). The receptor set was obtained from a woman younger than 35 who had recovered from COVID-19.

The table lists this clone with a count of one. The chain has TRBV2 and TRBJ1-5; D remains ambiguous. Looked up from germline, CDR1 is SNHLY and CDR2 is FYNNEI. The CDR3 has 17 residues. V shed 1 base and J shed 0 bases, with 13 bases lying between them. The CDR3 loop is CASSEEPGIFSNQPQHF. For the CDR3, the DNA is TGTGCCAGCAGTGAAGAGCCGGGGATCTTTAGCAATCAGCCCCAGCATTTT.

The rearrangement joins TRBV5-4 to TRBJ1-2, with 8 bases lining up with TRBD1. Germline assignment: CDR1 SGHNT and CDR2 YYREEE (reference sequence). This CDR3 contains 15 residues. V gave up 0 bases and J gave up 4 bases; unmatched junction bases: 5. Here the CDR3 reads CASSLDRGSLYGYTF. The CDR3 region has the DNA TGTGCCAGCAGCTTGGACAGGGGGTCCCTCTATGGCTACACCTTC.

This chain uses TRBV28 with TRBJ2-1, with 10 bases aligning to TRBD1. The CDR3 covers 15 residues. The junction had 8 bases not matched to a gene; V was cut back by 5 bases and J by 7 bases. The germline gives CDR1 MDHEN, CDR2 SYDVKM. CDR3 protein: CASSPSDRGGNEQFF. CDR3 in DNA: TGTGCCAGCAGTCCTTCGGACAGGGGGGGAAATGAGCAGTTCTTC.

To note about this clone: The same CDR3 also results from other DNA sequences found in this sample. The chain has TRBV12-3 or TRBV12-4 and TRBJ1-1, with a possible D match to TRBD1 (5 bases). This CDR3 comprises 13 residues. Trimming removed 3 bases at V and 4 bases at J, with 9 bases between. The CDR3 region is CASSFTGSTEAFF. The DNA for the CDR3 is TGTGCCAGCAGTTTTACAGGTTCCACTGAAGCTTTCTTT.

V and J are TRBV6-5 and TRBJ1-4; TRBD1 aligns across 7 bases. The CDR3 consists of 15 residues. Germline V lookup: CDR1 MNHEY, CDR2 SVGAGI. V gave up 6 bases and J gave up 0 bases; unmatched junction bases: 4. The CDR3 reads CASRPQGATNEKLFF. The CDR3 DNA reads as TGTGCCAGCAGACCTCAGGGGGCAACTAATGAAAAACTGTTTTTT.

This clone turned up a few times. This chain connects TRBV5-1 to TRBJ1-1, with a possible D match to TRBD1 (6 bases). This CDR3 has 15 residues. Germline lookup yields CDR1 SGHRS and CDR2 YFSETQ. V was shortened by 3 bases and J by 0 bases, with 12 bases between the two germline ends. DNA for the CDR3: TGCGCCAGCAGCTCCCTATCAGGGGTGAACACTGAAGCTTTCTTT. Translated: CASSSLSGVNTEAFF. Filled out from reference TRBV5-1 and TRBJ1-1, the complete variable domain reads KAGVTQTPRYLIKTRGQQVTLSCSPISGHRSVSWYQQTPGQGLQFLFEYFSETQRNKGNFPGRFSGRQFSNSRSEMNVSTLELGDSALYLCASSSLSGVNTEAFFGQGTRLTVV.

The chain uses TRBV30 and TRBJ2-6; TRBD1 is a possible D gene (6 bases). Between the trimmed V and J ends, which lost 2 bases and 0 bases, there was a span of 17 bases. Germline assignment: CDR1 GTSNPN and CDR2 SVGIG (reference sequence). This CDR3 is 18 amino acids long. CDR3 residues: CAWSSLWDTTSGANVLTF. The CDR3 region has the DNA TGTGCCTGGAGTTCCCTTTGGGACACTACCTCTGGGGCCAACGTCCTGACTTTC.

The chain combines TRBV29-1 with TRBJ1-1; D may be TRBD1 (5 bases). Germline-derived CDR1 and CDR2 are SQVTM and ANQGSEA. Trimming removed 2 bases from V and 10 bases from J, with 14 bases in between. This CDR3 region has 12 residues. The CDR3 here is CSVERRDAGAFF. CDR3 coding DNA: TGCAGCGTTGAACGGAGGGACGCGGGAGCTTTCTTT. Full variable domain (rest looked up from reference TRBV29-1 and TRBJ1-1): SAVISQKPSRDICQRGTSLTIQCQVDSQVTMMFWYRQQPGQSLTLIATANQGSEATYESGFVIDKFPISRPNLTFSTLTVSNMSPEDSSIYLCSVERRDAGAFFGQGTRLTVV.

This clone was counted between two and nine times. The chain couples TRBV2 to TRBJ1-2; the D is unclear. CDR3 length: 15 residues. The V end lost 2 bases, the J end lost 7 bases, and 17 bases lay between the germline ends. CDR1 is SNHLY, CDR2 FYNNEI, per germline. The CDR3 sequence is CASSELAGRFGGYTF. Here the CDR3 DNA reads TGTGCCAGCAGTGAATTGGCGGGAAGGTTTGGTGGCTACACCTTC.

The CDR3 region is CASSQEEENEQFF. The CDR3 DNA reads as TGCGCCAGCAGCCAAGAGGAGGAGAATGAGCAGTTCTTC. The rearrangement uses TRBV4-1 and TRBJ2-1; D is possibly TRBD2 (5 bases). Germline CDR1 MGHRA, CDR2 YSYEKL. The CDR3 consists of 13 residues. V lost 0 bases to trimming and J lost 7 bases, with 7 bases between them.

The chain carries TRBV7-8 and TRBJ2-7, with TRBD1 matching over 7 bases. From germline, CDR1 is SGHVS and CDR2 FQNEAQ. CDR3 length: 16 residues. The V and J ends lost 5 bases and 6 bases, in that order; junction bases with no gene match: 16. In DNA, the CDR3 is TGTGCCAGCAGCACAACAACAGGGGTTGGGAGCTCCGAGCAGTACTTC. It translates to CASSTTTGVGSSEQYF.

Here the CDR3 DNA reads TGTGCCAGCAGCCCTGGGGAGGTCAGCAATCAGCCCCAGCATTTT. It specifies CASSPGEVSNQPQHF. V is TRBV7-9 and J is TRBJ1-5; D is uncertain. Trimming cost V 5 bases and J 1 base, with 12 bases left between them. The CDR3 is 15 amino acids. Germline V gene lookup returns CDR1 SEHNR and CDR2 FQNEAQ (reference sequence).

The chain joins TRBV6-6 to TRBJ1-2, with 7 bases lining up with TRBD1. This CDR3 contains 16 residues. After removal of 5 bases from V and 2 bases from J, the junction contained 11 bases not matched to a gene. The V gene's germline CDR1 is MNHNY and CDR2 SVGAGI (reference sequence). As DNA, the CDR3 is TGTGCCAGCAGTCCCCGCGCAGGGGGGTTGAACTATGGCTACACCTTC. The encoded protein is CASSPRAGGLNYGYTF.

The chain links TRBV6-6 to TRBJ1-3; the match to TRBD1 covers 7 bases. The CDR3 is 16 residues long. With V trimmed by 2 bases and J by 1 base, 5 bases remained unmatched. The germline gives CDR1 MNHNY, CDR2 SVGAGI (reference sequence). This chain's CDR3 is CASSYATQGSGNTIYF. The CDR3, as DNA: TGTGCCAGCAGTTACGCCACACAGGGGTCTGGAAACACCATATATTTT.

This clone was counted once. This chain joins TRBV30 and TRBJ1-1, with 9 bases matching TRBD1. The V gene's germline CDR1 is GTSNPN and CDR2 SVGIG (reference sequence). J lost 4 bases, V lost 2 bases, and 11 bases had no gene match. CDR3 length: 16 residues. The CDR3 DNA reads as TGTGCCTGGAGTAGCCCCTACGGGACAGGGCGCACTGAAGCTTTCTTT. It encodes CAWSSPYGTGRTEAFF. The variable domain in full, completed from reference TRBV30 and TRBJ1-1, reads SQTIHQWPATLVQPVGSPLSLECTVEGTSNPNLYWYRQAAGRGLQLLFYSVGIGQISSEVPQNLSASRPQDRQFILSSKKLLLSDSGFYLCAWSSPYGTGRTEAFFGQGTRLTVV.

For the CDR3, the DNA is TGTGCCAGCAGTCCTGTCGGGGGGACCCAGCATTTT. Protein sequence: CASSPVGGTQHF. The chain has TRBV6-5 and TRBJ1-5; TRBD1 might be the D (5 bases). This CDR3 is 12 amino acids long. The V gene lost 5 bases and the J gene lost 11 bases, with 13 bases spanning the gap. Looked up from germline, CDR1 is MNHEY and CDR2 is SVGAGI.

This rearrangement joins TRBV7-8 to TRBJ2-5; 11 bases match TRBD2. Germline CDR1 reads SGHVS; CDR2 reads FQNEAQ. This CDR3 region has 18 residues. The J segment lost 1 base and the V segment lost 5 bases, leaving 12 bases of the junction unmatched. The CDR3 loop is CASSRGRGLAAAQETQYF. The CDR3 nucleotides read TGTGCCAGCAGCCGGGGGAGGGGACTAGCGGCCGCCCAAGAGACCCAGTACTTC.